These T cell receptor beta chains were read from a single sample in a study of T cell responses to AZD1222 COVID-19 vaccine. The protocol was immunoSEQ multiplex PCR, while the TCRdb copy is restricted to in-frame clones and leaves out a portion. The table lists 130,000 to 150,000 clones, around 89% of them singletons. The input for sequencing was peripheral blood, taken on day 0 of AZD1222 vaccination. These receptors all come from an adult in good health. Each CDR3 is given with its conserved first and last residue. Fields, in order: V gene, clone size, D gene, J gene, CDR3 protein, CDR3 DNA. The D gene is left open where the match is weak. Size is omitted from some rows. Given values are once, few, many or a class for expanded clones.

TRBV13	NA	TRBD1	TRBJ1-6	CASSPRGRRGRSPLHF	TGTGCCAGCAGCCCAAGAGGTCGGAGGGGGCGGTCACCCCTCCACTTT
TRBV3-1/TRBV3-2	NA	TRBD2	TRBJ2-1	CASTRLAGSHNEQFF	TGTGCCAGCACCCGATTAGCGGGGAGCCACAATGAGCAGTTCTTC
TRBV7-2	once	TRBD2	TRBJ2-1	CASSSRQSGAEQFF	TGTGCCAGCAGCTCCCGTCAAAGCGGGGCTGAGCAGTTCTTC
TRBV5-4	NA	NA	TRBJ1-4	CASSLTKGVNEKLFF	TGTGCCAGCAGCCTCACAAAGGGAGTTAATGAAAAACTGTTTTTT
TRBV3-1/TRBV3-2	NA	NA	TRBJ1-6	CASSQDTRKTLHF	TGTGCCAGCAGCCAAGACACGAGGAAAACCCTCCACTTT
TRBV29-1	NA	NA	TRBJ1-1	CSVQRNTEAFF	TGCAGCGTTCAGAGGAACACTGAAGCTTTCTTT
TRBV9	NA	TRBD2	TRBJ2-5	CASSVGGLAGLQETQYF	TGTGCCAGCAGCGTAGGAGGACTAGCGGGGTTACAAGAGACCCAGTACTTC
TRBV7-3	NA	NA	TRBJ1-1	CASSLEGVAMNTEAFF	TGTGCCAGCAGCTTAGAAGGGGTAGCTATGAACACTGAAGCTTTCTTT
TRBV9	once	NA	TRBJ1-1	CASSKQQGGIGTEAFF	TGTGCCAGCAGCAAGCAACAGGGTGGAATAGGCACTGAAGCTTTCTTT
TRBV5-1	few	NA	TRBJ1-1	CASSQSGALEAFF	TGCGCCAGCAGCCAATCCGGAGCGCTTGAGGCTTTCTTT
TRBV12-3/TRBV12-4	NA	NA	TRBJ1-2	CASSFRQGHGYTF	TGTGCCAGCAGTTTCCGGCAGGGCCATGGCTACACCTTC
TRBV11-1	NA	TRBD1	TRBJ1-1	CASSSQGPNTEAFF	TGTGCCAGCAGCTCACAGGGGCCTAACACTGAAGCTTTCTTT